This T cell receptor beta chain was obtained from a study of T-cell reconstitution after alpha-beta-depleted transplantation in children. Trimming cost V 1 base and J 4 bases, with 10 bases left between them. The CDR3 runs 14 residues. Germline V CDR1 and CDR2: SEHNR, FQNEAQ (reference sequence). General observations from the study: T-cell counts and diversity at one year following transplant were attributed mainly to newly produced T cells.

This clonotype was seen many times. Its antigen remains unknown. Construction of the TCRbeta library involved unique molecular identifiers. TCRdb reanalysed the PCR reads using MiXCR and keeps one entry per CDR3 protein. The data hold some 150,000 distinct CDR3 sequences, with about 8.8% observed a single time. The material sequenced was PBMCs, mostly from graft donor cells, taken 180 days after TCRalphabeta/CD19-depleted stem cell transplant. This TCR derives from a female patient aged 2-15 years who had a stem cell transplant for congenital amegakaryocytic thrombocytopenia, so the T cells may come from the graft donor. The chain has TRBV7-9 and TRBJ1-1; D is undetermined. As DNA, the CDR3 is TGTGCCAGCAGCTTAGATCAACTGAGCACTGAAGCTTTCTTT. Translated: CASSLDQLSTEAFF.